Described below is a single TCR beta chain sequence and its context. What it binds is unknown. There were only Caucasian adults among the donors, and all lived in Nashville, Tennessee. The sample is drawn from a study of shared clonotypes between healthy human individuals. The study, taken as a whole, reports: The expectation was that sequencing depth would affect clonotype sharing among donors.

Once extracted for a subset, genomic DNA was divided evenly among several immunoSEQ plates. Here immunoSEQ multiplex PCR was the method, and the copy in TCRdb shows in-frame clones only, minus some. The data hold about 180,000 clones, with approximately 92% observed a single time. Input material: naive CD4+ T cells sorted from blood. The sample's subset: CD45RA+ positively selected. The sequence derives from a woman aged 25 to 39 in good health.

CDR3 sequence (DNA): TGTGCCAGCAGCTTAGCTGGGGGCGAGCAGTACTTC. Protein sequence: CASSLAGGEQYF. The chain recombines TRBV11-2 with TRBJ2-7; D tentatively reads TRBD1 or TRBD2 (5 bases each). The germline CDR1 and CDR2 sequences are SGHAT and FQNNGV. The CDR3 has 12 amino acids. Trimming cost V 1 base and J 6 bases, with 7 bases left between them. The whole variable domain, remainder taken from reference TRBV11-2 and TRBJ2-7, is EAGVAQSPRYKIIEKRQSVAFWCNPISGHATLYWYQQILGQGPKLLIQFQNNGVVDDSQLPKDRFSAERLKGVDSTLKIQPAKLEDSAVYLCASSLAGGEQYFGPGTRLTVT.